This TCR beta chain came from a study of blood T cell repertoires in COVID-19. At the level of the study: The United States, Italy and Spain provided the acute and convalescent COVID-19 samples.

In the authors' methods: The authors estimated nucleated cell counts from reference gene primer amplification. Generated by immunoSEQ multiplex PCR, the TCRdb table keeps only in-frame clones and is missing some. V and J calls and clone size are those listed in that table; D and trimming were worked out from the DNA. This table holds hundreds of thousands of clones, roughly 80% found once. This CDR3 comprises 12 residues. Germline-derived CDR1 and CDR2 are MDHEN and SYDVKM. With 3 bases clipped from V and 14 bases from J, the junction kept 8 bases outside the gene matches. Adults between about 18 and 95 years of age took part from more than 20 US areas. Participants had their cohort set by participant-reported clinical history.

The sequence was obtained from a man aged 30 to 45 with acute COVID-19. The material sequenced was PBMCs or T cells enriched from blood (not recorded which). This sequence joins TRBV28 and TRBJ2-3, with 7 bases lining up with TRBD1. The CDR3 region has the DNA TGTGCCAGCAGTTTGATGGGGACAGTGGCGTATTTT. The encoded protein is CASSLMGTVAYF.